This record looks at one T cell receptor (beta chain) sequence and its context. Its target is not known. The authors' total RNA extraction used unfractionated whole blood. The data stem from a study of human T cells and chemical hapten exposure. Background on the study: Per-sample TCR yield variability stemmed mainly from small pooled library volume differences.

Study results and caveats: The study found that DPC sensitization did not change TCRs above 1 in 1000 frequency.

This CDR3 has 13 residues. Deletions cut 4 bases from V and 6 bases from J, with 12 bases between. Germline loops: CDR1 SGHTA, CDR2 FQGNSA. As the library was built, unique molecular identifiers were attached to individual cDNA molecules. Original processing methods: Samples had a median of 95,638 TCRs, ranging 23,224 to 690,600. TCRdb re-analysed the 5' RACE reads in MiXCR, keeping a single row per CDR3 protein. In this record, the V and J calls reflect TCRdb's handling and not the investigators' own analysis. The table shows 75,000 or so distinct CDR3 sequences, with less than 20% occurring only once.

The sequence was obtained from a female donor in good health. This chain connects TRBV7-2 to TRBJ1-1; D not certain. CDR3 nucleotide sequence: TGTGCCAGCAGCTACGTTGTTGAGGCTGAAGCTTTCTTT. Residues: CASSYVVEAEAFF.